This T cell receptor (beta chain) was recovered during a study of blood T cell repertoires in COVID-19 (dated by TCRdb to 2018 to 2020). In terms of the full investigation: Collaborator samples came from the United States, Italy and Spain and covered acute and convalescent phases of COVID-19. The sample metadata nearly always contained a de-identified subject ID, COVID-19 status, age in years and sex. The repertoires were released in a freely available public database meant as a resource for research on the immune response to SARS-CoV-2. HLA class I and class II types, where available, came from metadata supplied by the sample provider rather than from assay-based typing. Samples came from the ongoing ImmuneRACE study (first 160 participants) plus 1,254 subjects from 6 global collaborators. The material from the prospective study consisted of cDNA or gDNA derived from T cells, B-cell-depleted T cells, or PBMCs. Subjects who had been exposed to COVID-19, were actively infected with it, or had recovered from it provided the deeply sampled blood TCRbeta repertoires that made up the dataset. Here is what the overall study found, with its caveats: The amount of clinical and demographic metadata varied by source and participant and was provided uncurated.

CDR1 and CDR2 were assigned from the germline V gene as WSHSY and SAAADI. The CDR3 holds 11 amino acids from the cysteine to the phenylalanine. The only DNA kept is the CDR3, 33 bases in frame from the first base. A distance of 6 bases separates the germline ends of V and J, which lose 2 bases and 11 bases respectively. The collaborating institutions used their own protocols to collect whole blood in K2EDTA tubes. Collaborator samples were shipped for TCRbeta analysis as frozen whole blood, isolated PBMCs, or DNA extracted from either sample type. Remarks on this clone: The specificity of this receptor is unknown. It has no much larger one-base neighbor in the sample; base qualities were not kept.

TCRbeta CDR3 regions were amplified from genomic DNA using the immunoSEQ Assay, a bias-controlled multiplex PCR. As for the original processing: The number of nucleated cells in each sample was estimated by amplification of reference gene primers within the assay. To quantify the absolute abundance of each unique TCRbeta CDR3 rearrangement, sequence reads were collapsed and filtered. For each sample, productive Simpson clonality was calculated as the square root of Simpson's diversity index over productive rearrangements. TCRdb retrieved this table from immuneACCESS and kept in-frame rearrangements only. Not all clones are present; in checked studies, unresolved V genes account for under half, and no reason is known for the remainder. D and trimming were read from the DNA, whereas the V and J calls and clone size are those reported in that table. The sample table contains about 200,000 clones; only one count was recorded for roughly 84% of them. Around 19% of the sample belongs to the ten largest clones.

Recombination connected TRBV10-2 to TRBJ1-4; no D gene call is confident. This sequence originates from a human donor in a cohort sampled during active COVID-19. The sample was peripheral blood. The CDR3 reads as follows: CASSEGPKLFF. The nucleotide sequence reads TGCGCCAGCAGTGAGGGGCCCAAACTGTTTTTT.